This paragraph covers one T cell receptor beta chain sequence. The sample originates from a study of Ad26.COV2.S vaccination and SARS-CoV-2 variants. Germline V gives CDR1 SGHDN, CDR2 FVKESK. This CDR3 contains 13 residues. V lost 1 base and J lost 5, with 8 bases in between. Documented treatment: around 19 received Ad26.COV2.S at low or high dose, single or two shots; about five received placebo; per-sample allocation not given. Sampling was done on day 63 after the first vaccine or placebo injection. Sequencing was performed with immunoSEQ multiplex PCR; in TCRdb, only in-frame clones are kept and a portion is missing. Here the sample spans 240,000 or so clones, roughly 90% being singletons.

The source of this sequence is a person aged 18-60 years who received the Ad26.COV2.S COVID-19 vaccine or a placebo. The V gene is TRBV14, the J gene TRBJ2-5; weak D call: TRBD2 (5 bases). Specimen: peripheral blood, collected in a trial of Ad26.COV2.S vaccine versus placebo. CDR3 residues: CASSQGPGETQYF. As DNA, the CDR3 is TGTGCCAGCAGCCAAGGTCCGGGGGAGACCCAGTACTTC.